This TCR beta chain is drawn from a study of tumor-infiltrating lymphocytes in primary liver carcinoma (TCRdb year 2017). In the study overall: Surgical resection was performed in China between November 2015 and 2016 on roughly 5 patients with histopathologically diagnosed primary liver carcinoma. For each liver tumor, the study sampled five regions along with adjacent normal tissue and blood, and applied TCRbeta repertoire sequencing, expression microarrays and whole-exome sequencing. A total of 35 or so specimens from 5 patients underwent TCRbeta repertoire sequencing, comprising approximately 25 tumor regions, 5 adjacent noncancerous liver tissues and 5 peripheral blood samples. The five patients had tumors of stage T1-T3 N0M0, with maximum diameters ranging from roughly 4.2 to 10 cm. Hepatocellular carcinoma (four) or combined HCC and intrahepatic cholangiocarcinoma (one) was present in the five patients, who were three men and two women aged 30 to 69 years. Technical replicate repertoires showed high reproducibility, with mean shared-clone rates roughly 0.89 and correlation coefficients above 0.95. Roughly 3.65 to 7.13 million productive TCRbeta reads were obtained per sample, and no significant difference in read depth was found between tissue types.

A constant-region primer and ProtoScript II reverse transcriptase were used to reverse-transcribe TCRbeta-specific cDNA from about 500 ng total RNA. Construction of the TCRbeta libraries relied on three nested rounds of multiplex PCR, following a slightly modified ARM-PCR procedure. Multiplex TRBV1-TRBV30 forward primers and a Cbeta reverse primer were used in the first two PCR rounds, each of which was run for around 10 cycles. Sample barcodes and Illumina adapters were added in a final 25-cycle PCR with Deep VentR polymerase. Amplicons of 200-500 bp were gel-purified with a QIAquick gel extraction kit before sequencing. An Illumina HiSeq 2500 was used to sequence the TCRbeta amplicons with 250-bp paired-end reads. Regarding the original processing steps: Reads were quality-trimmed with Trimmomatic v0.33, and paired reads were merged with FLASH v1.2.11 to recover full CDR3 sequences. V, D and J germline segments were assigned to the rearranged TCRbeta sequences using MiGEC v1.2.1b. Clonotype statistics, along with Shannon-Wiener diversity indices, were calculated using VDJtools v1.0.0. To reduce sampling bias, subsequent analyses other than the diversity analysis used only the 250 most abundant clonotypes in each sample. The public reads were reprocessed in TCRdb via fastp at Q25 and MiXCR, keeping in-frame beta chains. Merged by CDR3 protein, the rows form single entries marked with the most common genes and DNA. The V and J calls were not made by the authors but by TCRdb's processing. In this sample the table shows approximately 320,000 distinct CDR3 sequences, 50% to 60% of which occur a single time. Clones ranked in the top ten supply about 15% of the sample.

What the research found in general, with its limitations: Because only the TCR beta chain was sequenced and unpaired alpha chains were not captured, true repertoire diversity is likely underestimated. A significantly larger repertoire fraction was made up by the top 250 clones in tumors than in blood (p = 0.039). With just 4 or 5 patients in the study, the authors point out that the findings should be validated in a larger study. Comparison of CD4+ and CD8+ T cell repertoires was precluded by the use of bulk unsorted samples. Repertoire overlap was higher between tumor regions (mean about 36%) than tumor-adjacent (approximately 17%) or tumor-blood (about 15%) pairs, consistent with antigen-driven expansion.

About this clonotype itself: What antigen it recognizes has not been identified. No qualities accompany the bases; no much larger clone lies one base away.

The germline V gene (reference sequence) provides CDR1 SEHNR and CDR2 FQNEAQ. Here V drops 5 bases and J drops 6 bases, and the junction holds 9 bases not matched to any gene. The CDR3, cysteine through phenylalanine, is 16 amino acids long. The entry retains the CDR3 DNA only, 48 bases that are in frame from base 1. Blood RNA was extracted from unsorted whole blood using TRIzol reagent, and germline DNA was obtained with the DNeasy Blood & Tissue kit. At the time of sampling, the patients were treatment-naive and had chronic HBV infection. Before surgery, 3 to 5 milliliters of peripheral blood were drawn into K2EDTA tubes.

The chain joins TRBV7-9 to TRBJ2-1, and 11 junctional nucleotides match TRBD2. This receptor was obtained from a woman aged 25 to 39 with primary liver carcinoma and hepatitis B virus infection. The specimen sequenced was peripheral blood. The nucleotides read TGTGCCAGCAGCCCAGTCGGACTAGCGGGCCTCAATGAGCAGTTCTTC. This yields the protein CASSPVGLAGLNEQFF.